The 31 T cell receptor beta chains given below trace back to one sample, sequenced in a study of blood T cell repertoires in COVID-19. TCRdb keeps only in-frame clones here, not all; method: immunoSEQ multiplex PCR. The profile shows 200,000 to 250,000 clones, 70% to 85% of them singletons. The sequencing sample was made of peripheral blood. The source is a man aged 50 to 60 with active or convalescent COVID-19.

This clone was seen only once. As DNA, the CDR3 is TGTGCCAGCAGTTACCCAGGGGCTCGGGCAGATACGCAGTATTTT. This gives the protein CASSYPGARADTQYF. V gene TRBV6-2 or TRBV6-3 combines with J gene TRBJ2-3, with a weak D call TRBD1 (6 bases). Germline CDR1 is MNHEY and CDR2 is SVGEGT. V was pared by 2 bases and J by 4 bases, with 13 bases between. The CDR3 consists of 15 residues.

This chain uses TRBV27 with TRBJ2-5; D remains ambiguous. Germline V gene sequence: CDR1 MNHEY, CDR2 SMNVEV (reference sequence). V lost 2 bases and J 0 bases, leaving 7 bases between the germline ends. The CDR3 runs 14 residues. The CDR3 DNA reads TGTGCCAGCAGTTTAGGCCTTAACCAAGAGACCCAGTACTTC. Translated: CASSLGLNQETQYF.

The chain is built from TRBV19 and TRBJ2-7; 9 bases match TRBD2. V was clipped by 6 bases and J by 3 bases; unmatched bases: 6. This CDR3 is 14 amino acids long. CDR1 and CDR2 from the germline V gene are LNHDA and SQIVND (reference sequence). In DNA form, the CDR3 reads TGTGCCAGTAGCGAGACTAGCGGATACTACGAGCAGTACTTC. Encoded protein: CASSETSGYYEQYF. Drawing the rest from reference TRBV19 and TRBJ2-7, the complete variable domain is DGGITQSPKYLFRKEGQNVTLSCEQNLNHDAMYWYRQDPGQGLRLIYYSQIVNDFQKGDIAEGYSVSREKKESFPLTVTSAQKNPTAFYLCASSETSGYYEQYFGPGTRLTVT.

The rearrangement links TRBV4-1 to TRBJ1-2; D gene uncertain. The V gene's germline CDR1 is MGHRA and CDR2 YSYEKL. The V end lost 1 base, the J end lost 0 bases, and 12 bases lay between the germline ends. CDR3 size: 16 residues. CDR3: CASSQGEGKANYGYTF. The CDR3 DNA reads TGCGCCAGCAGCCAAGGTGAGGGAAAAGCTAACTATGGCTACACCTTC.

The chain recombines TRBV28 with TRBJ2-1, with D possibly TRBD2 on 6 matching bases. The V gene lost 3 bases and the J gene lost 10 bases, with 7 bases spanning the gap. The CDR3 runs 11 residues. CDR1 is MDHEN and CDR2 is SYDVKM in the germline V gene. This CDR3 is CASSLAGEQFF. Here the CDR3 DNA reads TGTGCCAGCAGTTTGGCGGGAGAGCAGTTCTTC.

V and J are TRBV6-1 and TRBJ2-3; TRBD1 matches 8 bases. CDR3 length equals 18 residues. CDR1 is MNHNS, CDR2 SASEGT, per germline. Losses at the gene ends were 4 bases for V and 3 bases for J; bases not matched to a gene: 15. CDR3 DNA: TGTGCCAGCAGTGGGCGTCAGGGGGCGCTTGGCGCGACAGATACGCAGTATTTT. Encoded protein: CASSGRQGALGATDTQYF.

The rearrangement uses TRBV21-1 and TRBJ1-5; the table calls TRBD1, which could not be checked here. TRBV21-1 is reported as a pseudogene. The CDR3 is 16 residues long. This chain's CDR3 is CASSGQTGDSNQPQHF. Here the CDR3 DNA reads TGTGCCAGCAGCGGACAGACAGGGGATAGCAATCAGCCCCAGCATTTT.

This sequence joins TRBV6-5 and TRBJ2-1, with 9 bases that match TRBD2. This CDR3 region has 14 residues. Germline loops: CDR1 MNHEY, CDR2 SVGAGI. The V and J ends lost 6 bases and 8 bases, in that order; junction bases with no gene match: 8. The DNA for the CDR3 is TGTGCCAGCAGAGCCGGGACTAGCTTGGATGAGCAGTTCTTC. Translating it yields CASRAGTSLDEQFF.

The gene calls are TRBV28 and TRBJ2-1, with TRBD2 matching over 7 bases. Germline V CDR1 and CDR2: MDHEN, SYDVKM. The CDR3 runs 14 residues. V was clipped by 6 bases and J by 1 base; unmatched bases: 3. The CDR3: CASRGEGSYNEQFF. CDR3 nucleotides: TGTGCCAGCAGGGGGGAGGGGTCCTACAATGAGCAGTTCTTC.

On this clone: Sequence at one end of the junction differs from germline and may be a read error. This chain links TRBV6-2 or TRBV6-3 with TRBJ2-7; tentative D call: TRBD1 (6 bases). The CDR3 contains 12 residues. CDR1 is MNHEY, CDR2 SVGEGT, per germline. For the CDR3, the DNA is TGTGCCAGCAGTTACTTGGACAGTCCTTTGAACTTC. Translation gives CASSYLDSPLNF.

This chain uses TRBV5-1 with TRBJ2-5; D not certain. This CDR3 comprises 13 residues. Trimming took 0 bases from V and 2 from J, leaving 5 bases between them. CDR1 and CDR2 from the germline V gene are SGHRS and YFSETQ. CDR3 DNA sequence: TGCGCCAGCAGCTTGGGCAGTCAAGAGACCCAGTACTTC. It codes for CASSLGSQETQYF.

This chain links TRBV10-3 with TRBJ1-1; D is possibly TRBD1 (5 bases). The CDR3 has 18 amino acids. The germline V gene encodes CDR1 ENHRY and CDR2 SYGVKD. Trimming left V 0 bases short and J 4 bases short, with 21 bases between. CDR3 loop: CAISESMGMGLMGTEAFF. In DNA, the CDR3 is TGTGCCATCAGTGAGTCGATGGGAATGGGGCTCATGGGCACTGAAGCTTTCTTT.

This clone showed up just once. This chain joins TRBV9 and TRBJ2-3, with D tentatively TRBD2 (5 bases). CDR1 and CDR2 from the germline V gene are SGDLS and YYNGEE. Trimming cost V 2 bases and J 3 bases, with 13 bases left between them. This CDR3 is 15 amino acids long. The CDR3 bases are TGTGCCAGCAGCGTCTCCCCCCAGCGGACAGATACGCAGTATTTT. Translating it yields CASSVSPQRTDTQYF. Looking up the rest from reference TRBV9 and TRBJ2-3 gives the full variable domain: DSGVTQTPKHLITATGQRVTLRCSPRSGDLSVYWYQQSLDQGLQFLIQYYNGEERAKGNILERFSAQQFPDLHSELNLSSLELGDSALYFCASSVSPQRTDTQYFGPGTRLTVL.

Only a few counts were recorded for this clone. The rearrangement links TRBV4-3 to TRBJ2-1; D perhaps matches TRBD2 (6 bases). Germline lookup yields CDR1 LGHNA and CDR2 YSLEER. The CDR3 extends over 16 amino acids. Trimming shortened V by 0 bases and J by 5 bases, and 14 bases separated the two germline ends. Here the CDR3 DNA reads TGCGCCAGCAGCCAAGATGAGGCTAGCGCACACAATGAGCAGTTCTTC. As protein: CASSQDEASAHNEQFF.

This chain uses TRBV7-9 with TRBJ1-2; 8 bases agree with TRBD1. Trimming took 5 bases from V and 6 from J; bases not matched to a gene: 8. In germline, CDR1 is SEHNR, CDR2 FQNEAQ (reference sequence). CDR3 length equals 14 residues. CDR3 nucleotides: TGTGCCAGCAGCACGGCAGGGGGCGCGGATGGCTACACCTTC. This sequence encodes CASSTAGGADGYTF.

Here the CDR3 reads CASSPRTPSYNEQFF. CDR3 in DNA: TGCGCCAGCAGCCCCCGGACTCCCTCCTACAATGAGCAGTTCTTC. The rearrangement uses TRBV5-1 and TRBJ2-1; weak D call: TRBD2 (5 bases). Germline CDR1 is SGHRS and CDR2 is YFSETQ. Trimming cost V 4 bases and J 0 bases, with 11 bases left between them. The CDR3 loop spans 15 amino acids.

The V gene is TRBV3-1 (or the pseudogene TRBV3-2), the J gene TRBJ2-2; TRBD2 is a possible D gene (6 bases). V was clipped by 6 bases and J by 4 bases, with 12 bases between them. The CDR3 covers 14 residues. From germline, CDR1 is LGHDT and CDR2 YNNKEL (reference sequence). CDR3: CASSPLAVTGELFF. DNA for the CDR3: TGTGCCAGCAGTCCACTAGCCGTCACCGGGGAGCTGTTTTTT.

The J gene is TRBJ1-2, the V gene TRBV6-2 or TRBV6-3; no definite D call. The length of the CDR3 is 13 residues. With 5 bases removed from V and 4 bases from J, the gap between germline ends came to 11 bases. CDR1 is MNHEY, CDR2 SVGEGT, per germline. The CDR3 loop reads CASSPPGLYGYTF. The CDR3 region has the DNA TGTGCCAGCAGTCCCCCGGGTCTCTATGGCTACACCTTC.

The chain has TRBV5-6 and TRBJ2-2; the D is unclear. The V gene's germline CDR1 is SGHDT and CDR2 YYEEEE. Trimming left V 0 bases short and J 7 bases short, with 10 bases between. CDR3 length: 14 amino acids. CDR3 in amino acids: CASSLVVVGGELFF. The CDR3 DNA sequence: TGTGCCAGCAGCTTGGTAGTAGTCGGCGGGGAGCTGTTTTTT. Together with reference TRBV5-6 and TRBJ2-2, the CDR3 gives the full variable domain: DAGVTQSPTHLIKTRGQQVTLRCSPKSGHDTVSWYQQALGQGPQFIFQYYEEEERQRGNFPDRFSGHQFPNYSSELNVNALLLGDSALYLCASSLVVVGGELFFGEGSRLTVL.

The chain combines TRBV28 with TRBJ2-2; D is perhaps TRBD1 (6 bases). Deletions cut 6 bases from V and 4 bases from J, with 12 bases between. Germline V gene lookup returns CDR1 MDHEN and CDR2 SYDVKM. The CDR3 loop spans 14 amino acids. CDR3: CASRLQGSTGELFF. The CDR3 DNA reads as TGTGCCAGCAGATTACAGGGAAGCACCGGGGAGCTGTTTTTT.

This clone was detected a few times. CDR3 nucleotide sequence: TGCGCCAGCAGCTTAGGACAGGGGGTTTCACCCCTCCACTTT. Protein product: CASSLGQGVSPLHF. V is TRBV5-1 and J is TRBJ1-6; 10 bases are shared with TRBD1. The germline gives CDR1 SGHRS, CDR2 YFSETQ. The V gene end was trimmed by 2 bases and the J gene end by 9 bases; junction bases not matched to a gene: 2. CDR3 length: 14 residues.

V gene TRBV3-1 (or the pseudogene TRBV3-2) combines with J gene TRBJ2-5, with TRBD2 matching over 9 bases. V shed 3 bases and J 1 base; nucleotides not matched to a gene: 6. CDR1 is LGHDT and CDR2 is YNNKEL in the germline V gene (reference sequence). This CDR3 is built from 16 residues. CDR3 nucleotides: TGTGCCAGCAGCCAGGGACTAGCTGAGCTCCAAGAGACCCAGTACTTC. This translates into CASSQGLAELQETQYF.

The rearrangement links TRBV9 to TRBJ2-1; 8 bases match TRBD1. J gave up 4 bases and V 1 base, and 4 bases lay outside the gene matches. CDR3 length equals 15 residues. Germline V CDR1 and CDR2: SGDLS, YYNGEE. Here the CDR3 reads CASSVSGGGYNEQFF. CDR3 bases: TGTGCCAGCAGCGTATCAGGGGGCGGGTACAATGAGCAGTTCTTC. The full variable domain, completed using reference TRBV9 and TRBJ2-1, is DSGVTQTPKHLITATGQRVTLRCSPRSGDLSVYWYQQSLDQGLQFLIQYYNGEERAKGNILERFSAQQFPDLHSELNLSSLELGDSALYFCASSVSGGGYNEQFFGPGTRLTVL.

The chain joins TRBV7-2 to TRBJ2-5; TRBD1 aligns across 10 bases. CDR1 is SGHTA and CDR2 is FQGNSA in the germline V gene. The junction had 22 bases not matched to a gene; V was cut back by 0 bases and J by 3 bases. The CDR3 totals 22 residues. The CDR3 sequence is CASSLANFRDRGKDGKKETQYF. The CDR3 DNA is TGTGCCAGCAGCTTAGCGAACTTCCGGGACAGGGGAAAGGATGGGAAAAAAGAGACCCAGTACTTC. Full variable domain (rest looked up from reference TRBV7-2 and TRBJ2-5): GAGVSQSPSNKVTEKGKDVELRCDPISGHTALYWYRQSLGQGLEFLIYFQGNSAPDKSGLPSDRFSAERTGGSVSTLTIQRTQQEDSAVYLCASSLANFRDRGKDGKKETQYFGPGTRLLVL.

Ten or more counts support this clone. The chain couples TRBV19 to TRBJ2-5; 7 positions agree with TRBD1. The CDR3 spans 15 residues. Germline V gene sequence: CDR1 LNHDA, CDR2 SQIVND (reference sequence). The ends lost 1 base at V and 2 bases at J; junction bases unmatched: 4. The CDR3 is CASSIGTGGQETQYF. The CDR3 bases are TGTGCCAGTAGTATAGGGACAGGAGGTCAAGAGACCCAGTACTTC.

V gene TRBV29-1 combines with J gene TRBJ2-1; 8 bases are a match to TRBD1. Germline CDR1 SQVTM, CDR2 ANQGSEA. Trimming took 3 bases from V and 6 from J; bases not matched to a gene: 4. This CDR3 is 13 amino acids long. CDR3 in DNA: TGCAGCGTTGAGCAGGGGGCAGGCAATGAGCAGTTCTTC. It translates to CSVEQGAGNEQFF.

As to this clone: The DNA is left out, because the CDR3 cannot be placed on it with certainty; the CDR3 is given as TCRdb lists it. This chain uses TRBV7-9 with TRBJ2-7; the table's D call, TRBD2, has no DNA check behind it. Including both end residues, the CDR3 is 15 amino acids long. The V gene's germline CDR1 is SEHNR and CDR2 FQNEAQ (reference sequence). CDR3 residues: CASSFGAGGGAEQYV.

The CDR3 is CASSQGSPGFDNEQFF. In DNA form, the CDR3 reads TGCGCCAGCAGCCAAGGATCACCAGGGTTCGACAATGAGCAGTTCTTC. The rearrangement links TRBV4-1 to TRBJ2-1; a weak D match, TRBD1 (5 bases). CDR3 length: 16 residues. CDR1 is MGHRA and CDR2 is YSYEKL in the germline V gene. The V gene lost 1 base and the J gene lost 5 bases, with 15 bases spanning the gap.

The chain uses TRBV9 and TRBJ2-1, with 7 bases fitting TRBD1. Germline trimming cut 6 bases from V and 3 bases from J; bases unmatched to any gene: 9. This CDR3 region has 15 residues. Germline V CDR1 and CDR2: SGDLS, YYNGEE. The CDR3 region is CASTQEGAYYNEQFF. CDR3 coding DNA: TGTGCCAGCACCCAAGAGGGGGCCTACTACAATGAGCAGTTCTTC.

This clone appeared a single time. V usage is TRBV5-1 and J usage is TRBJ1-4; weak D call: TRBD1 (5 bases). V was shortened by 2 bases and J by 7 bases, with 15 bases between the two germline ends. The CDR3 consists of 15 residues. Germline V gene sequence: CDR1 SGHRS, CDR2 YFSETQ. Here the CDR3 reads CASSLGERWGEKLFF. As DNA, the CDR3 is TGCGCCAGCAGCTTAGGGGAACGCTGGGGTGAAAAACTGTTTTTT.

This clone was detected only once. The V and J genes are TRBV6-2 or TRBV6-3 and TRBJ2-7; 7 nucleotides line up with TRBD1. CDR3 size: 12 residues. The germline V gene encodes CDR1 MNHEY and CDR2 SVGEGT. V gave up 5 bases and J gave up 6 bases; unmatched junction bases: 4. CDR3 residues: CASSLRDSEQYF. For the CDR3, the DNA is TGTGCCAGCAGTCTCCGGGACAGCGAGCAGTACTTC.